Below are 20 T cell receptor beta chains sequenced from a single sample in a study of T cells in Graves' hyperthyroidism and ophthalmopathy. It was RNA transcripts that yielded the amplified TCR beta CDR3 regions. In the first-round RT-PCR of the TCR CDR3, the HTBI primer set was used. TCRdb re-called the multiplex PCR reads with MiXCR, one entry per CDR3 protein. The sample contains roughly 380,000 distinct CDR3 sequences, roughly 15% of which appear only once. The sequenced sample consisted of blood. The receptors derive from a young woman with Graves' hyperthyroidism.

This clonotype was observed at least ten times. The V and J genes are TRBV6-5 and TRBJ2-7; D is ambiguous. This CDR3 comprises 12 residues. Trimming cost V 2 bases and J 8 bases, with 10 bases left between them. CDR1 MNHEY and CDR2 SVGAGI come from the germline V gene. For the CDR3, the DNA is TGTGCCAGCAGTTACGCAGAAGGGAAGCAGTACTTC. It encodes CASSYAEGKQYF.

This clonotype was observed many times. J is TRBJ1-6 and V is TRBV30; no clear D gene. V was clipped by 1 base and J by 5 bases, with 6 bases between them. The CDR3 contains 13 residues. Germline CDR1 reads GTSNPN; CDR2 reads SVGIG (reference sequence). CDR3: CAWSETDNSPLHF. CDR3 nucleotide sequence: TGTGCCTGGAGTGAAACCGATAATTCACCCCTCCACTTT. Using reference TRBV30 and TRBJ1-6 for the parts outside the CDR3, the full variable domain is SQTIHQWPATLVQPVGSPLSLECTVEGTSNPNLYWYRQAAGRGLQLLFYSVGIGQISSEVPQNLSASRPQDRQFILSSKKLLLSDSGFYLCAWSETDNSPLHFGNGTRLTVT.

This clonotype was detected ten times or more. This chain connects TRBV9 to TRBJ2-3; 11 bases fit TRBD2. In germline, CDR1 is SGDLS, CDR2 YYNGEE. V lost 2 bases and J lost 2; bases outside the gene matches: 7. The CDR3 length is 17 residues. The CDR3 bases are TGTGCCAGCAGCGTTAGTCTAGCGGGAGGCGCCACAGATACGCAGTATTTT. Encoded protein: CASSVSLAGGATDTQYF. Looking up the rest from reference TRBV9 and TRBJ2-3 gives the full variable domain: DSGVTQTPKHLITATGQRVTLRCSPRSGDLSVYWYQQSLDQGLQFLIQYYNGEERAKGNILERFSAQQFPDLHSELNLSSLELGDSALYFCASSVSLAGGATDTQYFGPGTRLTVL.

This clonotype has a count of ten or more. The chain combines TRBV7-6 with TRBJ2-1, with 10 positions matching TRBD2. The CDR3 loop spans 17 amino acids. Germline V gene data show CDR1 as SGHVS and CDR2 as FNYEAQ. V lost 5 bases, J lost 3 bases, and 10 bases stayed unmatched. The CDR3 protein is CASSLRSGRADYNEQFF. The CDR3 nucleotides read TGTGCCAGCAGCCTCCGAAGCGGGAGGGCCGACTACAATGAGCAGTTCTTC. Using reference TRBV7-6 and TRBJ2-1 for the parts outside the CDR3, the full variable domain is GAGVSQSPRYKVTKRGQDVALRCDPISGHVSLYWYRQALGQGPEFLTYFNYEAQQDKSGLPNDRFSAERPEGSISTLTIQRTEQRDSAMYRCASSLRSGRADYNEQFFGPGTRLTVL.

Of note for this clonotype: One end of the junction fails to match germline, which may point to a read error. The chain uses TRBV5-1 and TRBJ2-7; D is possibly TRBD2 (6 bases). Germline-derived CDR1 and CDR2 are SGHRS and YFSETQ. The CDR3 has 12 residues. The CDR3, as DNA: TGTGCCAGCAGCACGACTAGCTACGAGCAGTACTTC. Its translation is CASSTTSYEQYF.

This clonotype was seen a few times. The J gene is TRBJ1-1, the V gene TRBV20-1, with a weak D call TRBD1 (5 bases). This CDR3 has 12 amino acids. The V end was cut by 1 base, the J end by 5 bases, with 8 bases between. Per the germline V gene, CDR1 is DFQATT and CDR2 is SNEGSKA (reference sequence). The CDR3 protein is CSARGGRTEAFF. The CDR3 DNA sequence: TGCAGTGCTAGAGGGGGCAGGACTGAAGCTTTCTTT.

The CDR3 bases are TGTGCCAGCAGCTTACGGAGTAGGAACACCGGGGAGCTGTTTTTT. This encodes CASSLRSRNTGELFF. This sequence joins TRBV9 and TRBJ2-2, with D uncertain. The CDR3 consists of 15 residues. Germline values: CDR1 SGDLS, CDR2 YYNGEE. The V and J ends lost 4 bases and 1 base respectively, with 11 bases between them.

This clonotype showed up many times. V usage is TRBV20-1 and J usage is TRBJ2-7; TRBD2 agrees at 13 bases. Unmatched junction bases numbered 13, after V lost 0 bases and J lost 2 bases. The CDR3 consists of 19 residues. Germline assignment: CDR1 DFQATT and CDR2 SNEGSKA (reference sequence). CDR3 DNA sequence: TGCAGTGCTAGAGATGGGGCACTAGCGGGAGGGCCAAGAACCTACGAGCAGTACTTC. This translates into CSARDGALAGGPRTYEQYF.

This clonotype was observed at least ten times. J is TRBJ1-1 and V is TRBV30, with D uncertain. The germline CDR1 and CDR2 sequences are GTSNPN and SVGIG (reference sequence). Deletions cut 3 bases from V and 1 base from J, with 9 bases between. The CDR3 covers 13 residues. DNA for the CDR3: TGTGCCTGGAGCCATGGACCGAACACTGAAGCTTTCTTT. It is translated as CAWSHGPNTEAFF. Full variable domain (rest looked up from reference TRBV30 and TRBJ1-1): SQTIHQWPATLVQPVGSPLSLECTVEGTSNPNLYWYRQAAGRGLQLLFYSVGIGQISSEVPQNLSASRPQDRQFILSSKKLLLSDSGFYLCAWSHGPNTEAFFGQGTRLTVV.

At least ten counts were recorded for this clonotype. The chain joins TRBV6-5 to TRBJ2-1; 7 bases match TRBD2. Unmatched junction bases numbered 7, after V lost 2 bases and J lost 6 bases. Germline V gene sequence: CDR1 MNHEY, CDR2 SVGAGI. This CDR3 spans 15 amino acids. CDR3 DNA sequence: TGTGCCAGCAGTTACGCGGGAGCATCTTTCAATGAGCAGTTCTTC. Translation: CASSYAGASFNEQFF.

Concerning this clonotype itself: This may be a read error, as it is one base from a much larger clone. The CDR3 carries no conserved terminal phenylalanine or tryptophan, so it likely arises from a read error. The rearrangement joins TRBV27 to TRBJ2-5, with 7 bases matching TRBD2. Looked up from germline, CDR1 is MNHEY and CDR2 is SMNVEV (reference sequence). The CDR3 runs to 16 residues. V lost 1 base to trimming and J lost 0 bases; unmatched junction nucleotides: 5. The CDR3 reads CASSLYPGGDQETQYL. In DNA form, the CDR3 reads TGTGCCAGCAGTTTATATCCTGGGGGGGACCAAGAGACCCAGTACCTC.

This clonotype was detected ten times or more. The genes are TRBV6-1 and TRBJ1-1; weak D call: TRBD1 (5 bases). The germline V and J ends were trimmed by 6 bases and 5 bases, with 16 bases remaining between them. The CDR3 loop spans 14 amino acids. Germline V gene sequence: CDR1 MNHNS, CDR2 SASEGT. The CDR3 loop reads CASSAKYEGTEAFF. The CDR3 coding sequence is TGTGCCAGCAGCGCGAAATACGAGGGGACTGAAGCTTTCTTT.

This clonotype showed up many times. The genes are TRBV5-1 and TRBJ2-2; TRBD1 is a possible D gene (6 bases). The CDR3 contains 15 residues. Between the trimmed V and J ends, which lost 0 bases and 0 bases, there was a span of 6 bases. From germline, CDR1 is SGHRS and CDR2 YFSETQ. CDR3 DNA sequence: TGCGCCAGCAGCTTGGGGACAGCGAACACCGGGGAGCTGTTTTTT. This translates into CASSLGTANTGELFF.

This rearrangement joins TRBV12-3 or TRBV12-4 to TRBJ1-5; 8 bases agree with TRBD1. This CDR3 region has 16 residues. The J segment lost 4 bases and the V segment lost 4 bases, leaving 9 bases of the junction unmatched. The CDR3 DNA reads TGTGCCAGCAGTTCTGCCGGGACAGGCTCAAATCAGCCCCAGCATTTT. It specifies CASSSAGTGSNQPQHF.

The CDR3 spells CASSFNPQRPTYEQYF. CDR3 DNA sequence: TGTGCCAGCAGTTTTAATCCGCAGCGACCCACCTACGAGCAGTACTTC. The chain employs TRBV27 and TRBJ2-7, with no clear D. This CDR3 is 16 amino acids long. Per germline, CDR1 MNHEY and CDR2 SMNVEV (reference sequence). V was trimmed by 3 bases and J by 2 bases, leaving 17 bases between them.

For this clonotype: Just one base apart from a much larger clone, this may be a read error. The chain has TRBV20-1 and TRBJ2-7, with TRBD1 as a possible D gene (6 bases). TRBJ2-1 matches the DNA end more closely, so the J call is doubtful. In germline, CDR1 is DFQATT, CDR2 SNEGSKA (reference sequence). This CDR3 is 15 amino acids long. CDR3 nucleotides: TGCAGTGCTAGCGACTGGACAGCTATCTCCTACGAGCAGTTCTTC. It encodes CSASDWTAISYEQFF.

This clonotype was counted ten times or more. V and J are TRBV2 and TRBJ1-6, with 7 bases matching TRBD1. In germline, CDR1 is SNHLY, CDR2 FYNNEI. The CDR3 is 14 amino acids. Unmatched junction bases numbered 11, after V lost 9 bases and J lost 9 bases. The CDR3 spells CASSRDSGSSPLHF. CDR3 in DNA: TGTGCCAGTTCTCGGGACAGTGGTAGTTCACCCCTCCACTTT.

This clonotype came up a few times. A much larger clone differs from this one at a single base, so this may be a read error. The rearrangement joins TRBV27 to TRBJ1-1; no clear D gene. The length of the CDR3 is 14 residues. The germline V gene has CDR1 MNHEY and CDR2 SMNVEV (reference sequence). V was clipped by 5 bases and J by 0 bases, with 10 bases between them. CDR3: CASSRRSLNTEAFF. CDR3 DNA: TGTGCCAGCAGTCGGAGATCGCTGAACACTGAAGCTTTCTTT.

V gene TRBV7-2 combines with J gene TRBJ2-2, with D maybe TRBD2 (6 bases). Germline CDR1 is SGHTA and CDR2 is FQGNSA. The CDR3 has 14 amino acids. The V and J ends lost 5 bases and 5 bases respectively, with 12 bases between them. CDR3 nucleotide sequence: TGTGCCAGCAGCCCAGGGACTCAGACCGGGGAGCTGTTTTTT. Protein: CASSPGTQTGELFF.

This clonotype was observed at least ten times. The CDR3 spells CASSFEGLETQYF. CDR3 DNA: TGTGCCAGCAGTTTCGAGGGGTTGGAGACCCAGTACTTC. V is TRBV28 and J is TRBJ2-5; D is perhaps TRBD1 or TRBD2 (5 bases each). The V and J ends lost 3 bases and 5 bases respectively, with 10 bases between them. The CDR3 contains 13 residues. In germline, CDR1 is MDHEN, CDR2 SYDVKM. Complete variable domain (other parts from reference TRBV28 and TRBJ2-5): DVKVTQSSRYLVKRTGEKVFLECVQDMDHENMFWYRQDPGLGLRLIYFSYDVKMKEKGDIPEGYSVSREKKERFSLILESASTNQTSMYLCASSFEGLETQYFGPGTRLLVL.